One and the same sample provided the 26 T cell receptor beta chains below, sequenced in a study of T-cell reconstitution after alpha-beta-depleted transplantation in children. Researchers prepared the TCRbeta library using unique molecular identifiers, the study reports. Each CDR3 protein is one row after TCRdb ran MiXCR on the PCR reads. The data contain 450,000 to 500,000 distinct CDR3 sequences, 9.5% to 15% of them singletons. Here the sequenced sample was PBMCs from the stem cell graft donor, taken from the stem cell graft. The receptors were sampled from a human donor who donated a stem cell graft to a child with combined immunodeficiency.

This clonotype was found a few times. DNA for the CDR3: TGTGCCAGCAGTTTGGGACAGCCATATGGCTACACCTTC. Amino acids: CASSLGQPYGYTF. The chain joins TRBV27 to TRBJ1-2; 7 bases fit TRBD1. The CDR3 contains 13 residues. The V and J ends lost 3 bases and 5 bases, in that order; junction bases with no gene match: 3. The germline gives CDR1 MNHEY, CDR2 SMNVEV (reference sequence).

This clonotype came up a few times. The chain couples TRBV9 to TRBJ2-1, with 7 bases lining up with TRBD2. In germline, CDR1 is SGDLS, CDR2 YYNGEE. V lost 4 bases, J lost 0 bases, and 4 bases stayed unmatched. This CDR3 spans 15 amino acids. The CDR3 region has the DNA TGTGCCAGCAGCCAAACTAGCGTCTCCTACAATGAGCAGTTCTTC. Protein sequence: CASSQTSVSYNEQFF.

This clonotype turned up a few times. The CDR3 loop reads CASSQDHRTDYNEQFF. CDR3 nucleotides: TGCGCCAGCAGCCAAGATCACCGGACTGACTACAATGAGCAGTTCTTC. V is TRBV4-3 and J is TRBJ2-1; TRBD2 might be the D (5 bases). The CDR3 has 16 residues. The ends were cut back, 0 bases at V and 3 bases at J, with 12 bases in the middle. From germline, CDR1 is LGHNA and CDR2 YSLEER.

This clonotype was counted ten times or more. This chain joins TRBV20-1 and TRBJ2-5, with D hard to call. The germline gives CDR1 DFQATT, CDR2 SNEGSKA (reference sequence). V was pared by 5 bases and J by 1 base, with 11 bases between. This CDR3 is built from 13 residues. Here the CDR3 DNA reads TGCAGTGCTTTTCAGCGAATCCAAGAGACCCAGTACTTC. Residues: CSAFQRIQETQYF.

At least ten counts were recorded for this clonotype. The rearrangement links TRBV12-3 or TRBV12-4 to TRBJ1-1; D is possibly TRBD1 (5 bases). V lost 7 bases to trimming and J lost 10 bases, with 19 bases between them. This CDR3 spans 13 amino acids. The CDR3 reads CASIRSISQGAFF. For the CDR3, the DNA is TGTGCCAGCATTAGGTCAATTTCCCAGGGAGCTTTCTTT.

The CDR3 spells CASSQGSGTGAYEQFF. DNA for the CDR3: TGTGCCAGCAGCCAAGGCTCCGGGACAGGGGCATATGAGCAGTTCTTC. The rearrangement uses TRBV3-1 and TRBJ2-1, with TRBD1 matching 10 bases. The V and J ends lost 1 base and 8 bases, in that order; junction bases with no gene match: 8. CDR1 and CDR2 (germline): LGHDT, YNNKEL (reference sequence). The CDR3 loop spans 16 amino acids.

CDR3 amino acids: CASSWGIRETQYF. As DNA, the CDR3 is TGTGCCAGCAGTTGGGGGATAAGGGAGACCCAGTACTTC. The chain links TRBV27 to TRBJ2-5, with D perhaps being TRBD1 or TRBD2 (5 bases each). The V and J ends lost 4 bases and 5 bases respectively, with 11 bases between them. CDR3 length: 13 amino acids. The germline gives CDR1 MNHEY, CDR2 SMNVEV (reference sequence).

This clonotype was counted between two and nine times. The V gene is TRBV3-1, the J gene TRBJ2-1; TRBD2 matches 10 bases. The CDR3 totals 18 residues. V shed 1 base, J shed 4 bases, and the junction held 10 bases outside the gene matches. Germline V gene data show CDR1 as LGHDT and CDR2 as YNNKEL (reference sequence). CDR3 bases: TGTGCCAGCAGCCAAGTGCCACCAGGAGCGGGAGGGTACAATGAGCAGTTCTTC. It specifies CASSQVPPGAGGYNEQFF.

This clonotype was detected ten times or more. The chain has TRBV5-1 and TRBJ2-1; D is perhaps TRBD1 (6 bases). Germline CDR1 is SGHRS and CDR2 is YFSETQ. CDR3 size: 11 residues. Trimming left V 4 bases short and J 13 bases short, with 12 bases between. The CDR3 sequence: CASSQGQTQFF. CDR3 DNA: TGCGCCAGCAGCCAGGGACAAACTCAGTTCTTC.

The V and J genes are TRBV6-2 or TRBV6-3 and TRBJ2-2; D is unresolved. V lost 6 bases and J 4 bases, leaving 15 bases between the germline ends. There are 15 residues in the CDR3. The V gene's germline CDR1 is MNHEY and CDR2 SVGEGT. The CDR3 nucleotides are TGTGCCAGCAGCCTCGGTAAAGGAAGCACCGGGGAGCTGTTTTTT. It translates to CASSLGKGSTGELFF.

V is TRBV12-3 or TRBV12-4 and J is TRBJ1-2, with TRBD1 matching over 7 bases. This CDR3 has 13 amino acids. J was trimmed by 0 bases and V by 8 bases; bases with no gene match: 3. This CDR3 reads CASRDRANYGYTF. CDR3 bases: TGTGCCAGCCGGGACAGAGCTAACTATGGCTACACCTTC.

This clonotype was seen ten or more times. For the CDR3, the DNA is TGTGCCAGCACCAAACGTGGACCGAGTACCACCGGGGAGCTGTTTTTT. The encoded protein is CASTKRGPSTTGELFF. This chain joins TRBV12-3 or TRBV12-4 and TRBJ2-2; D is undetermined. V was pared by 7 bases and J by 4 bases, with 19 bases between. CDR3 length: 16 amino acids.

Many counts were recorded for this clonotype. The DNA of the CDR3 is TGTGCCAGCAGTTTAGCGGGAGACGGCTCCTACGAGCAGTACTTC. It codes for CASSLAGDGSYEQYF. The chain is built from TRBV6-5 and TRBJ2-7, with 9 bases lining up with TRBD2. Germline CDR1 reads MNHEY; CDR2 reads SVGAGI. The length of the CDR3 is 15 residues. V lost 4 bases and J lost 0; bases outside the gene matches: 4.

This chain joins TRBV4-1 and TRBJ2-3; D might be TRBD1 (6 bases). V lost 3 bases and J 2 bases, leaving 21 bases between the germline ends. Germline CDR1 is MGHRA and CDR2 is YSYEKL. The CDR3 loop spans 18 amino acids. The CDR3 DNA reads TGCGCCAGCAGCCACCCTTCCGCAGGGGTTCCCGACACAGATACGCAGTATTTT. Its protein is CASSHPSAGVPDTDTQYF.

The genes are TRBV5-6 and TRBJ2-7, with TRBD1 matching over 11 bases. The V gene end was trimmed by 6 bases and the J gene end by 6 bases; junction bases not matched to a gene: 8. Germline V CDR1 and CDR2: SGHDT, YYEEEE. The CDR3 extends over 14 amino acids. The CDR3 DNA is TGTGCCAGCACCTACTGGGGGACAGGGGGCGAGCAGTACTTC. Protein: CASTYWGTGGEQYF.

This clonotype came up many times. CDR3 loop: CASSEAGLAGYNEQFF. CDR3 DNA sequence: TGTGCCAGCAGCGAAGCTGGACTAGCGGGATACAATGAGCAGTTCTTC. This chain connects TRBV7-9 to TRBJ2-1; 12 nucleotides match TRBD2. The ends lost 5 bases at V and 4 bases at J; junction bases unmatched: 6. Germline V gene lookup returns CDR1 SEHNR and CDR2 FQNEAQ (reference sequence). This CDR3 contains 16 residues. Complete variable domain (other parts from reference TRBV7-9 and TRBJ2-1): DTGVSQNPRHKITKRGQNVTFRCDPISEHNRLYWYRQTLGQGPEFLTYFQNEAQLEKSRLLSDRFSAERPKGSFSTLEIQRTEQGDSAMYLCASSEAGLAGYNEQFFGPGTRLTVL.

This clonotype was recorded many times. V gene TRBV12-3 or TRBV12-4 combines with J gene TRBJ2-5, with TRBD2 matching 7 bases. The CDR3 extends over 15 amino acids. V shed 3 bases and J 5 bases; nucleotides not matched to a gene: 9. The CDR3 loop is CASSFDQGRGETQYF. The CDR3 DNA reads TGTGCCAGCAGTTTTGACCAAGGGAGGGGTGAGACCCAGTACTTC.

This chain uses TRBV6-2 or TRBV6-3 with TRBJ2-2; D gene ambiguous. V was shortened by 7 bases and J by 0 bases, with 6 bases between the two germline ends. The CDR3 is made up of 13 amino acids. Looked up from germline, CDR1 is MNHEY and CDR2 is SVGEGT. The CDR3 loop is CASNFANTGELFF. The CDR3 DNA is TGTGCCAGCAACTTTGCGAACACCGGGGAGCTGTTTTTT.

The genes are TRBV12-3 or TRBV12-4 and TRBJ1-5, with unresolved D. This CDR3 has 13 residues. Trimming took off 7 bases at V and 0 bases at J, with 7 bases between the two ends. The CDR3 nucleotides are TGTGCCAGCAATGGATATAGCAATCAGCCCCAGCATTTT. Protein: CASNGYSNQPQHF.

The table lists this clonotype with many counts. The chain couples TRBV12-3 or TRBV12-4 to TRBJ2-7; D is perhaps TRBD1 (6 bases). This CDR3 has 14 amino acids. Between the trimmed V and J ends, which lost 5 bases and 3 bases, there was a span of 14 bases. This chain's CDR3 is CASSPTLTGYEQYF. The CDR3 DNA is TGTGCCAGCAGTCCCACTTTGACAGGCTACGAGCAGTACTTC.

This clonotype was observed a handful of times. The chain links TRBV5-8 to TRBJ2-2, with TRBD1 as a possible D gene (5 bases). Trimming pared 6 bases from V and 0 bases from J, leaving 12 bases between. Germline loops: CDR1 SGHTS, CDR2 YDEGEE. The CDR3 extends over 15 amino acids. This CDR3 is CASMFRAPNTGELFF. The CDR3 region has the DNA TGTGCCAGCATGTTCAGGGCCCCGAACACCGGGGAGCTGTTTTTT.

In this sample, this clonotype turned up a few times. The chain links TRBV6-5 to TRBJ2-1, with 7 nucleotides matching TRBD1. Germline V gives CDR1 MNHEY, CDR2 SVGAGI. The V gene end was trimmed by 2 bases and the J gene end by 8 bases; junction bases not matched to a gene: 18. The CDR3 totals 18 residues. The CDR3 region has the DNA TGTGCCAGCAGTTACACCCCCCGACAGGGCCCTCCGACGGATGAGCAGTTCTTC. Protein sequence: CASSYTPRQGPPTDEQFF.

This clonotype was seen repeatedly, ten times or more. The CDR3, as DNA: TGTGCCAGCAGTATAAGTAGGCTCAACGAGCAGTACTTC. It yields the protein CASSISRLNEQYF. The V and J genes are TRBV12-3 or TRBV12-4 and TRBJ2-7; unclear D gene. This CDR3 contains 13 residues. Trimming took 5 bases from V and 5 from J, leaving 13 bases between them.

This clonotype was seen a handful of times. V is TRBV7-9 and J is TRBJ2-5; no definite D call. V was cut by 7 bases and J by 4 bases, with 16 bases left in between. The CDR3 extends over 14 amino acids. In germline, CDR1 is SEHNR, CDR2 FQNEAQ (reference sequence). The CDR3: CASILSSATETQYF. The CDR3 bases are TGTGCCAGCATCCTGTCGTCAGCGACAGAGACCCAGTACTTC.

This clonotype was counted a few times. The genes are TRBV9 and TRBJ1-6; D call uncertain. The CDR3 is 15 residues long. The V end was cut by 0 bases, the J end by 7 bases, with 11 bases between. Germline V lookup: CDR1 SGDLS, CDR2 YYNGEE. In DNA form, the CDR3 reads TGTGCCAGCAGCGTAGCAGGTAGAGGGAATTCACCCCTCCACTTT. It encodes CASSVAGRGNSPLHF.

This clonotype was found a few times. The chain links TRBV12-3 or TRBV12-4 to TRBJ2-7; possibly TRBD2 for D (6 bases). V lost 5 bases to trimming and J lost 5 bases, with 13 bases between them. This CDR3 is 13 amino acids long. CDR3 sequence reads: CASSPTRGHEQYF. CDR3 nucleotide sequence: TGTGCCAGCAGTCCGACTAGGGGCCACGAGCAGTACTTC.